The 28 T cell receptor beta chains in this list originate from one sample, sequenced in a study of blood T cell repertoires in COVID-19. Libraries were prepared by immunoSEQ multiplex PCR; TCRdb keeps only in-frame clonotypes and omits some of them. The sample carries about 140,000 clones, roughly four fifths recorded once. The sequenced sample was peripheral blood. The receptor set was obtained from a woman aged 60-75 years with acute or convalescent COVID-19.

The V call is TRBV30, the J call TRBJ2-4; possible D gene TRBD2, 5 bases. This CDR3 has 15 residues. Germline-derived CDR1 and CDR2 are GTSNPN and SVGIG (reference sequence). V shed 1 base and J shed 2 bases, with 12 bases lying between them. The CDR3 sequence: CAWSEVGRTKNIQYF. The CDR3 bases are TGTGCCTGGAGTGAAGTTGGGAGAACCAAAAACATTCAGTACTTC.

The CDR3 region has the DNA TGTGCCAGCAGCCAAGATTGCGGACAGGGCGGGAGTGACACCATATATTTT. The encoded protein is CASSQDCGQGGSDTIYF. The rearrangement links TRBV3-1 (or the pseudogene TRBV3-2) to TRBJ1-3; 8 bases map to TRBD1. From germline, CDR1 is LGHDT and CDR2 YNNKEL (reference sequence). V lost 0 bases and J lost 8; bases outside the gene matches: 12. The CDR3 is made up of 17 amino acids.

The chain couples TRBV24-1 to TRBJ2-7, with TRBD1 matching 7 bases. Trimming cost V 9 bases and J 3 bases; bases outside gene matches: 10. Germline V lookup: CDR1 KGHDR, CDR2 SFDVKD. This CDR3 is built from 14 residues. The DNA for the CDR3 is TGTGCCACCTCTCAGGGGACAGCAAGCTACGAGCAGTACTTC. It yields the protein CATSQGTASYEQYF.

The chain is built from TRBV24-1 and TRBJ1-2, with D possibly TRBD1 on 5 matching bases. Germline V gives CDR1 KGHDR, CDR2 SFDVKD. The CDR3 totals 15 residues. V lost 3 bases and J lost 1, with 11 bases in between. CDR3 loop: CATSDATQGNYGYTF. The CDR3 bases are TGTGCCACCAGTGATGCTACTCAGGGTAACTATGGCTACACCTTC.

J is TRBJ1-2 and V is TRBV28, with TRBD1 matching over 8 bases. The trim removed 11 bases at V and 1 base at J, leaving 12 bases unmatched. This CDR3 has 15 residues. Germline values: CDR1 MDHEN, CDR2 SYDVKM. The CDR3 loop reads CALRSGGAVNYGYTF. The DNA of the CDR3 is TGTGCCCTCCGTTCAGGGGGCGCCGTTAACTATGGCTACACCTTC.

This clone occurred a few times. This sequence joins TRBV10-3 and TRBJ1-5, with D tentatively TRBD1 (6 bases). Per germline, CDR1 ENHRY and CDR2 SYGVKD. Trimming removed 2 bases from V and 3 bases from J, with 8 bases in between. The CDR3 has 14 residues. This chain's CDR3 is CAISEGQNNQPQHF. The DNA for the CDR3 is TGTGCCATCAGTGAGGGACAGAACAATCAGCCCCAGCATTTT.

The V gene is TRBV29-1, the J gene TRBJ2-7; TRBD1 aligns across 8 bases. Trimming removed 7 bases from V and 2 bases from J; junction bases left unmatched: 13. The CDR3 loop spans 15 amino acids. Germline values: CDR1 SQVTM, CDR2 ANQGSEA. CDR3 nucleotides: TGCAGCGCCGGCGCCCCGGACAGGGTTCCCTACGAGCAGTACTTC. This codes for CSAGAPDRVPYEQYF.

This sequence joins TRBV4-1 and TRBJ1-2; the D gene is possibly TRBD1 (6 bases). Per germline, CDR1 MGHRA and CDR2 YSYEKL. This CDR3 contains 15 residues. V was cut by 0 bases and J by 8 bases, with 16 bases left in between. CDR3 bases: TGCGCCAGCAGCCAAGATCTCTACAGGGAGTGGGGCTACACCTTC. Translation: CASSQDLYREWGYTF.

The chain carries TRBV2 and TRBJ1-2, with 7 bases fitting TRBD1. Germline-derived CDR1 and CDR2 are SNHLY and FYNNEI. The CDR3 is made up of 13 amino acids. Germline trimming cut 4 bases from V and 8 bases from J; bases unmatched to any gene: 7. The CDR3 loop reads CASSAGQGGGYTF. The DNA for the CDR3 is TGTGCCAGCAGTGCGGGCCAGGGGGGCGGCTACACCTTC.

The V and J genes are TRBV6-6 and TRBJ1-5; maybe TRBD1 (5 bases). This CDR3 has 13 amino acids. CDR1 MNHNY and CDR2 SVGAGI come from the germline V gene (reference sequence). Trimming pared 7 bases from V and 11 bases from J, leaving 18 bases between. CDR3 sequence: CASTPQGREAQHF. The CDR3, as DNA: TGTGCCAGCACCCCTCAGGGCCGGGAGGCCCAGCATTTT.

The gene calls are TRBV19 and TRBJ1-6, with a possible D match to TRBD1 (5 bases). V shed 8 bases and J shed 4 bases, with 9 bases lying between them. Germline loops: CDR1 LNHDA, CDR2 SQIVND (reference sequence). CDR3 length: 13 amino acids. CDR3 DNA sequence: TGTGCCAGTCAGGACACTTATAATTCACCCCTCCACTTT. Its translation is CASQDTYNSPLHF.

This clone was picked up one time. The V gene is TRBV7-9, the J gene TRBJ1-4, with D tentatively TRBD1 (6 bases). Trimming took 8 bases from V and 7 from J, leaving 17 bases between them. From germline, CDR1 is SEHNR and CDR2 FQNEAQ (reference sequence). This CDR3 comprises 14 residues. CDR3 sequence (DNA): TGTGCCAGCGACGGGGGGGCAGTCCCTGAAAAACTGTTTTTT. Its translation is CASDGGAVPEKLFF. Together with reference TRBV7-9 and TRBJ1-4, the CDR3 gives the full variable domain: DTGVSQNPRHKITKRGQNVTFRCDPISEHNRLYWYRQTLGQGPEFLTYFQNEAQLEKSRLLSDRFSAERPKGSFSTLEIQRTEQGDSAMYLCASDGGAVPEKLFFGSGTQLSVL.

A remark on this clone: The same CDR3 is also encoded by other DNA sequences in this sample. The gene calls are TRBV10-1 and TRBJ2-5; maybe TRBD1 (6 bases). Germline values: CDR1 WNHNN, CDR2 SYGVQD (reference sequence). Between the trimmed V and J ends, which lost 8 bases and 0 bases, there was a span of 10 bases. The CDR3 is made up of 13 amino acids. CDR3 protein: CASSRDNQETQYF. CDR3 DNA sequence: TGCGCCAGCTCCCGGGACAACCAAGAGACCCAGTACTTC.

This CDR3 is CASSPSGGANTEAFF. CDR3 sequence (DNA): TGTGCCAGCTCACCGTCAGGGGGCGCAAACACTGAAGCTTTCTTT. The chain carries TRBV18 and TRBJ1-1; 8 nucleotides agree with TRBD1. Germline assignment: CDR1 KGHSH and CDR2 LQKENI. V lost 3 bases, J lost 2 bases, and 5 bases stayed unmatched. This CDR3 comprises 15 residues.

This rearrangement joins TRBV10-3 to TRBJ2-1; 10 bases are shared with TRBD1. The junction had 3 bases not matched to a gene; V was cut back by 4 bases and J by 9 bases. Germline CDR1 is ENHRY and CDR2 is SYGVKD. The CDR3 sequence is 13 residues long. CDR3 sequence reads: CAISGQGASEQFF. CDR3 DNA sequence: TGTGCCATCAGTGGACAGGGGGCTAGTGAGCAGTTCTTC.

This clone was seen once. This chain links TRBV3-1 (or the pseudogene TRBV3-2) with TRBJ1-6; D is ambiguous. This CDR3 is built from 16 residues. The germline V and J ends were trimmed by 0 bases and 10 bases, with 16 bases remaining between them. The germline gives CDR1 LGHDT, CDR2 YNNKEL (reference sequence). As DNA, the CDR3 is TGTGCCAGCAGCCAAGATGAGGTTTCCCCTCGGTCACCCCTCCACTTT. It specifies CASSQDEVSPRSPLHF.

The chain links TRBV6-7 to TRBJ1-6; D is undetermined. TRBV6-7 is recorded as an ORF, its role being uncertain. V shed 4 bases and J shed 2 bases, with 12 bases lying between them. The CDR3 totals 16 residues. CDR3 protein: CASSWREITYNSPLHF. The CDR3 coding sequence is TGTGCCAGCAGTTGGCGGGAGATAACCTATAATTCACCCCTCCACTTT.

The chain joins TRBV5-6 to TRBJ1-5, with 10 bases fitting TRBD1. Germline-derived CDR1 and CDR2 are SGHDT and YYEEEE. V gave up 4 bases and J gave up 9 bases; unmatched junction bases: 10. The CDR3 has 15 amino acids. The CDR3 bases are TGTGCCAGCAGCAGCGGGACAGGGGACGTAGGGCCCCAGCATTTT. Translated: CASSSGTGDVGPQHF. Complete variable domain (other parts from reference TRBV5-6 and TRBJ1-5): DAGVTQSPTHLIKTRGQQVTLRCSPKSGHDTVSWYQQALGQGPQFIFQYYEEEERQRGNFPDRFSGHQFPNYSSELNVNALLLGDSALYLCASSSGTGDVGPQHFGDGTRLSIL.

This clone was detected only once. The V and J genes are TRBV3-1 (or the pseudogene TRBV3-2) and TRBJ1-3; D gene unclear. Germline V gene lookup returns CDR1 LGHDT and CDR2 YNNKEL (reference sequence). Trimming left V 8 bases short and J 0 bases short, with 8 bases between. This CDR3 has 13 residues. The CDR3: CASGRFSGNTIYF. DNA of the CDR3: TGTGCCAGCGGGCGTTTCTCTGGAAACACCATATATTTT.

This chain joins TRBV5-1 and TRBJ2-2, with D hard to call. This CDR3 has 13 amino acids. Germline CDR1 reads SGHRS; CDR2 reads YFSETQ. Trimming removed 2 bases from V and 3 bases from J, with 5 bases in between. The CDR3 DNA follows: TGCGCCAGCAGCTTACAAGACACCGGGGAGCTGTTTTTT. Protein sequence: CASSLQDTGELFF.

V usage is TRBV28 and J usage is TRBJ2-3; TRBD1 agrees at 8 bases. The CDR3 extends over 14 amino acids. The V segment lost 4 bases and the J segment 4 bases; nucleotides outside the gene matches: 4. Germline V gene sequence: CDR1 MDHEN, CDR2 SYDVKM. This CDR3 is CASSSTGGPDTQYF. Written as DNA, the CDR3 is TGTGCCAGCAGTTCTACAGGGGGACCAGATACGCAGTATTTT. The full variable domain, rest sourced from reference TRBV28 and TRBJ2-3, is DVKVTQSSRYLVKRTGEKVFLECVQDMDHENMFWYRQDPGLGLRLIYFSYDVKMKEKGDIPEGYSVSREKKERFSLILESASTNQTSMYLCASSSTGGPDTQYFGPGTRLTVL.

The chain is built from TRBV4-3 and TRBJ2-1, with TRBD2 identical over 9 bases. With 5 bases clipped from V and 4 bases from J, the junction kept 6 bases outside the gene matches. Germline-derived CDR1 and CDR2 are LGHNA and YSLEER. The CDR3 has 15 residues. The CDR3 sequence is CASSTGTSRYNEQFF. The CDR3 DNA sequence: TGCGCCAGCAGCACCGGGACTAGCAGGTACAATGAGCAGTTCTTC.

The chain combines TRBV7-9 with TRBJ1-1; the D gene is possibly TRBD1 (5 bases). Germline values: CDR1 SEHNR, CDR2 FQNEAQ (reference sequence). This CDR3 contains 16 residues. The V gene lost 5 bases and the J gene lost 2 bases, with 18 bases spanning the gap. This chain's CDR3 is CASSASRVRVNTEAFF. In DNA, the CDR3 is TGTGCCAGCAGCGCCTCCAGGGTTCGGGTTAACACTGAAGCTTTCTTT.

The chain employs TRBV6-5 and TRBJ2-3, with D uncertain. The CDR3 is made up of 13 amino acids. Germline V gene lookup returns CDR1 MNHEY and CDR2 SVGAGI. Trimming shortened V by 6 bases and J by 3 bases, and 10 bases separated the two germline ends. In DNA form, the CDR3 reads TGTGCCAGCAGACCAAGCCTGACAGATACGCAGTATTTT. The encoded protein is CASRPSLTDTQYF.

J is TRBJ2-2 and V is TRBV12-5, with 13 positions matching TRBD2. The CDR3 is made up of 15 amino acids. CDR1 and CDR2 from the germline V gene are LGHNT and FRNRAP. V was pared by 3 bases and J by 6 bases, with 1 base of the junction left unmatched. CDR3 amino acids: CASGFGLAGAGELFF. In DNA form, the CDR3 reads TGTGCTAGTGGTTTTGGACTAGCGGGAGCCGGGGAGCTGTTTTTT.

The rearrangement joins TRBV15 to TRBJ2-1; tentative D call: TRBD2 (6 bases). The CDR3 has 13 amino acids. Trimming stripped 0 bases from V and 11 bases from J, with 11 bases between. CDR1 and CDR2 from the germline V gene are LNHNV and YYDKDF (reference sequence). The DNA for the CDR3 is TGTGCCACCAGCAGAGAAGGAGGGGAGAAGCAGTTCTTC. Protein: CATSREGGEKQFF.

The rearrangement joins TRBV27 to TRBJ2-7; 10 nucleotides match TRBD2. After removal of 5 bases from V and 3 bases from J, the junction contained 4 bases not matched to a gene. Germline assignment: CDR1 MNHEY and CDR2 SMNVEV (reference sequence). The CDR3 runs 14 residues. The CDR3 loop is CASSPRTSGYEQYF. The CDR3 bases are TGTGCCAGCAGTCCTAGGACTAGCGGCTACGAGCAGTACTTC.

This chain joins TRBV5-1 and TRBJ2-2, with D unresolved. V shed 6 bases and J shed 4 bases, with 13 bases lying between them. The length of the CDR3 is 14 residues. The germline V gene has CDR1 SGHRS and CDR2 YFSETQ. CDR3 in amino acids: CASTEARGTGELFF. The CDR3 bases are TGCGCCAGCACTGAGGCTAGAGGCACCGGGGAGCTGTTTTTT.